This is a list of T cell receptor beta chains from one sample in a study of CXCR3-negative and CXCR3-positive naive CD8 T cells. TCRdb reworked the 5' RACE reads into one entry per CDR3 protein, no DNA. In total, the table holds roughly 70,000 distinct CDR3 sequences. Specimen: naive CXCR3- CD8+ T cells from blood. These receptors were taken from a human donor in good health. Some clones in this sample may be carry-over from other donors' samples. Each CDR3 is given with its conserved first and last residue.

TRBJ1-4,13,TRBV29-1,CSVAYRANEKLFF
TRBJ2-2,16,TRBV6-6,CASSYITGDGTGELFF
TRBJ2-1,14,TRBV19,CASSEGLGYNEQFF
TRBJ2-7,13,TRBV27,CASRRTVLGEQYF
TRBJ2-2,12,TRBV28,CASIDSRGELFF
TRBJ2-7,18,TRBV7-2,CASSLRPGLAGVLSEQYF
TRBJ2-5,13,TRBV5-1,CASSLPYQETQYF
TRBJ2-1,14,TRBV7-9,CASSHRQQYNEQFF
TRBJ1-5,14,TRBV7-9,CASSGTAENQPQHF
TRBJ1-1,15,TRBV11-2,CASSSLTGGGTEAFF
TRBJ2-5,16,TRBV6-6,CASNLAGGELQETQYF
TRBJ2-1,20,TRBV14,CASSPWSVYGAGGPYNEQFF
TRBJ2-1,17,TRBV7-9,CASSSISGEDSYNEQFF
TRBJ2-7,13,TRBV28,CASSRDTAYEQYF
TRBJ2-7,17,TRBV7-8,CASSRTSGTMDSYEQYF
TRBJ2-7,16,TRBV20-1,CSPGLAGAPFPYEQYF
TRBJ1-2,16,TRBV29-1,CSVVSIRTGSNYGYTF
TRBJ2-1,14,TRBV28,CASSFSGEYNEQFF
TRBJ1-1,12,TRBV5-1,CAGSFENTEAFF
TRBJ1-1,14,TRBV6-5,CASREWDRGKEAFF
TRBJ1-5,15,TRBV20-1,CSARGTGNSNQPQHF
TRBJ2-4,12,TRBV3-1,CASSREYDIQYF
TRBJ2-7,12,TRBV20-1,CSASLAEYEQYF
TRBJ1-4,12,TRBV25-1,CASSDFNEKLFF
TRBJ2-2,13,TRBV5-1,CASRDTNTGELFF
TRBJ2-7,15,TRBV5-1,CASSLGFSGGYEQYF
TRBJ1-1,12,TRBV12-3/TRBV12-4,CASNLLGPEAFF
TRBJ2-1,17,TRBV11-2,CASSSSAAGGPRNEQFF
TRBJ2-7,14,TRBV7-9,CASSNTGTGYEQYF
TRBJ2-5,17,TRBV6-6,CASSPNPPGQGAETQYF
TRBJ2-1,14,TRBV5-1,CASSLFTPPNEQFF
TRBJ1-2,18,TRBV9,CASSVARTGVNLDYGYTF
TRBJ2-2,17,TRBV4-1,CASSLPGLAGNTGELFF
TRBJ2-7,16,TRBV21-1,CASSVPGQGVSYEQYF
TRBJ1-5,18,TRBV27,CASSLRGPVGWGNQPQHF
TRBJ2-7,17,TRBV10-3,CAISESESGLDYYEQYF
TRBJ1-5,15,TRBV27,CASSVTGGRNQPQHF
TRBJ1-2,11,TRBV12-3/TRBV12-4,CASSFGMGYTF
TRBJ2-7,13,TRBV28,CASSFRGAGEQYF
TRBJ2-7,13,TRBV7-9,CASRGSQEGEQYF